This note documents a single TCR beta chain sequence. Produced via immunoSEQ multiplex PCR; TCRdb's table is partial and in-frame only. This table holds hundreds of thousands of clones, about 93% found once. The data belong to a study of blood T cell repertoires in COVID-19. Germline V lookup: CDR1 SGHNT, CDR2 YENEEA. The length of the CDR3 is 16 residues. The V end lost 5 bases, the J end lost 8 bases, and 21 bases lay between the germline ends. Source material: peripheral blood. The V and J genes are TRBV11-3 and TRBJ1-4; D is possibly TRBD1 (5 bases). The TCR comes from a woman younger than 30 who had recovered from COVID-19. DNA for the CDR3: TGTGCCAGCAGCCCAGCAAGGGGCTCTTTAGGGGAAAAACTGTTTTTT. Amino acid sequence: CASSPARGSLGEKLFF.